The sequence of this TCR beta chain was determined in a study of T cells after yellow fever vaccination (dated by TCRdb to about 2019). About the study as a whole: The SMART-Seq v4 Ultra Low Input RNA kit was used to prepare libraries from fractions with low cell numbers. Bulk TCR alpha and beta repertoires were sequenced longitudinally to track T-cell clones before and after primary and booster YFV17D yellow fever vaccination. The cohort comprised two healthy male donors, one aged 18 to 30 and one aged 30 to 40 years. Bulk PBMC replicates and cell subsets were isolated from blood drawn at multiple timepoints before and after both primary and secondary immunization.

TCR cDNA was synthesized by 5'RACE template switching, through which a universal primer site and unique molecular identifiers were introduced. Priming for cDNA synthesis came from both the TCR alpha and TCR beta constant segments. Library amplification involved two PCR steps, and the second step added sample barcodes and sequencing adapters. Sequencing of the libraries was done on either Illumina HiSeq 2500 (2x100 bp) or NovaSeq (2x150 bp). As for the original processing: Demultiplexing of reads and collapsing into UMI consensus sequences were performed with MIGEC, and V(D)J alignment was carried out with MiXCR. Vaccine-responding clonotypes were defined with edgeR using replicate PBMC samples, requiring FDR below 0.01 and a log2 fold change above 5 up to day 15. Each bulk clonotype was labeled CD4 or CD8 based on which sequenced repertoire, CD4 or CD8, contained the clonotype at higher abundance. TCRdb reprocessed the public reads (quality trimming at Q25 with fastp, clone calling with MiXCR) and kept in-frame beta chains. For every CDR3 protein sequence, its rows merge into one entry that carries the most common genes and DNA. In this record, the V and J calls reflect TCRdb's handling and not the investigators' own analysis. The sample data list about 260,000 distinct CDR3 sequences, and 10% to 15% of these were observed just once. Jointly, the top ten make up roughly 0.5% of the sample.

A remark on this clonotype: Its antigen is currently not known. No base-level quality is on record; no much larger clone is a single base apart.

The treatment or condition label of this sample denotes: live attenuated yellow fever vaccine strain. A standard Ficoll-Paque protocol was used to isolate PBMCs from peripheral blood. CD4 and CD8 T-cell fractions were isolated with Dynabeads CD4 and CD8 positive selection kits. RNA was extracted with TriZol from bulk PBMCs, CD4 and CD8 fractions, and dextramer-positive and dextramer-negative fractions. The germline V gene (reference sequence) provides CDR1 DFQATT and CDR2 SNEGSKA. The CDR3 runs 15 residues from the cysteine to the phenylalanine. Only the CDR3 DNA stays, 45 bases, in frame from base 1. After removal of 5 bases from V and 0 bases from J, the junction retains 8 bases not matched to a gene. Overall results and qualifications from the work: Computational filtering was needed because FACS-sorted repertoires could contain abundant contaminating clonotypes from the bulk population. A small fraction of clonotypes showed up in both the CD4 and CD8 compartments, probably as a result of convergent recombination. Only two donors were included in the study, so the extent to which the findings can be generalized is limited. After the booster, most clones that had expanded after primary vaccination were detected again (about 95% of CD4 and under 90% of CD8), suggesting broad maintenance of memory. Compared with the primary T-cell response, the secondary T-cell response was weaker but faster, peaking on day 5 rather than day 15.

The receptor was isolated from a man aged 30 to 39 who received the YFV17D yellow fever vaccine. Here the sequenced sample was CD4+ T cells sorted from PBMCs, taken 45 days after the yellow fever booster vaccination. The V gene is TRBV20-1 and the J gene is TRBJ2-3; TRBD1 aligns with 7 central bases. The DNA sequence is as follows: TGCAGTGCTCCGACGGGACAGCTTAGCACAGATACGCAGTATTTT. Protein translation: CSAPTGQLSTDTQYF.